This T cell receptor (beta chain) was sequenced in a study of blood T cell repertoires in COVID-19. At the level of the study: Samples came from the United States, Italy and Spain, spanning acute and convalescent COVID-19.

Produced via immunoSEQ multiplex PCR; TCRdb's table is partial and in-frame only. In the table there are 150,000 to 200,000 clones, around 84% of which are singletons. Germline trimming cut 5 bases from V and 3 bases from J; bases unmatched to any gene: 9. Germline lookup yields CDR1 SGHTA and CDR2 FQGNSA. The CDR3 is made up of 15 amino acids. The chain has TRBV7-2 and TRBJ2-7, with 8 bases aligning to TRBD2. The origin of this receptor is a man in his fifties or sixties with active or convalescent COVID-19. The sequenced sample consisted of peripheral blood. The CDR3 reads CASSAAAGAGYEQYF. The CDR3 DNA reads TGTGCCAGCAGCGCCGCAGCGGGAGCCGGCTACGAGCAGTACTTC.